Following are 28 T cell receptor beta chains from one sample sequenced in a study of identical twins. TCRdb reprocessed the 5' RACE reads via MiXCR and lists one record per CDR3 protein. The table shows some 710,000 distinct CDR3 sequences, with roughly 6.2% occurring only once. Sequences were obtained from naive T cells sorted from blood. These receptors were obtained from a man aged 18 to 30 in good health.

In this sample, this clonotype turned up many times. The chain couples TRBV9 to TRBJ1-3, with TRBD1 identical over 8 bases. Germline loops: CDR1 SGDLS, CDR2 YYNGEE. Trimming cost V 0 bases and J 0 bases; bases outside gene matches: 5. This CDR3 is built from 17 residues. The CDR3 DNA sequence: TGTGCCAGCAGCGTAGGAGGACAGGGCCACTCTGGAAACACCATATATTTT. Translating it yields CASSVGGQGHSGNTIYF.

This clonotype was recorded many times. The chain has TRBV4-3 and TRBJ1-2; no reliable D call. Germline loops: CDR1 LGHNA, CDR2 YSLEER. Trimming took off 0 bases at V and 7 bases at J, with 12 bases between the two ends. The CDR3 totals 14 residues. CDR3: CASSQEGTARGYTF. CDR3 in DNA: TGCGCCAGCAGCCAAGAGGGCACTGCGCGTGGCTACACCTTC.

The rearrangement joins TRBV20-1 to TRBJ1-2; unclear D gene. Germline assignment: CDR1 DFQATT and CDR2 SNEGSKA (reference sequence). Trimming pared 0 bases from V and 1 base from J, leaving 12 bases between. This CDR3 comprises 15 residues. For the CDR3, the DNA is TGCAGTGCTAGAGATCGCTTACAGCTTAACTATGGCTACACCTTC. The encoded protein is CSARDRLQLNYGYTF.

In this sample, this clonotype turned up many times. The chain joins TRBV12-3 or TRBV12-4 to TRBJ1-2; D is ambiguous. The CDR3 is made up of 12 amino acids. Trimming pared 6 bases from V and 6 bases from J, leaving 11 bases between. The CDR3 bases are TGTGCCAGCAGGGGGTCTCAGCATGGCTACACCTTC. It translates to CASRGSQHGYTF.

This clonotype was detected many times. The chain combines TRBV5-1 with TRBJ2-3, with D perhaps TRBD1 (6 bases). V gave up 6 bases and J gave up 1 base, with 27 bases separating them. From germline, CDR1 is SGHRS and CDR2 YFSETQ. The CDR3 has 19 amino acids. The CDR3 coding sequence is TGCGCCAGCACAGTGACAGGAGTAGCTTCGTGGTCGCGCACAGATACGCAGTATTTT. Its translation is CASTVTGVASWSRTDTQYF.

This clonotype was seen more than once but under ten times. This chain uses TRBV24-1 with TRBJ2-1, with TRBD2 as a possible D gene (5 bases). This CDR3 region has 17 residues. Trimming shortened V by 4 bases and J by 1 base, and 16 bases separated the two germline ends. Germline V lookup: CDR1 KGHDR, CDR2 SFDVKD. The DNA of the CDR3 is TGTGCCACCAGTGAAAATCTAGCCCAGATTTCCTACAATGAGCAGTTCTTC. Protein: CATSENLAQISYNEQFF.

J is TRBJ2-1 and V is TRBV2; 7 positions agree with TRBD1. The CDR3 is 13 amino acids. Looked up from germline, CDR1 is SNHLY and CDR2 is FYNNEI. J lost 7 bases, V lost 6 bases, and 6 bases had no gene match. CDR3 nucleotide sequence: TGTGCCAGCAGACTAGTGACAGGGAATGAGCAGTTCTTC. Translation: CASRLVTGNEQFF.

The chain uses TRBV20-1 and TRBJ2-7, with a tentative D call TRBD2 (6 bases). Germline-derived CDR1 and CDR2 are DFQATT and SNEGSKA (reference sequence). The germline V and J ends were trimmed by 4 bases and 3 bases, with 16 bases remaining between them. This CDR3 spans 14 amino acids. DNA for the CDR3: TGCAGTGCTACACCCGGGACTGGCGGCTACGAGCAGTACTTC. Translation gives CSATPGTGGYEQYF.

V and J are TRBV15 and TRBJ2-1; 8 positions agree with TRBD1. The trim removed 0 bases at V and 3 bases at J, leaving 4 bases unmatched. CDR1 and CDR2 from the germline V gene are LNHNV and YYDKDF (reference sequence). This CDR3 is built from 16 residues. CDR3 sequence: CATSRDRDRYYNEQFF. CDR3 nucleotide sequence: TGTGCCACCAGCAGAGACCGGGACAGGTACTACAATGAGCAGTTCTTC.

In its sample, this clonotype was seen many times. DNA for the CDR3: TGTGCCAGCAGTCGCAGACAGGGAAATGGCTACACCTTC. Amino acids: CASSRRQGNGYTF. V usage is TRBV12-3 or TRBV12-4 and J usage is TRBJ1-2; 7 bases line up with TRBD1. Losses at the gene ends were 5 bases for V and 6 bases for J; bases not matched to a gene: 6. The CDR3 has 13 amino acids.

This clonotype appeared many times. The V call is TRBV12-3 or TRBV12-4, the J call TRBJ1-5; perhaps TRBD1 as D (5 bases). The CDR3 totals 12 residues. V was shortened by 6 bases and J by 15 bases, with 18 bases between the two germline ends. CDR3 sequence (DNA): TGTGCCAGCAGCACAGAAGACGGGGCTCGGCATTTT. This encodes CASSTEDGARHF.

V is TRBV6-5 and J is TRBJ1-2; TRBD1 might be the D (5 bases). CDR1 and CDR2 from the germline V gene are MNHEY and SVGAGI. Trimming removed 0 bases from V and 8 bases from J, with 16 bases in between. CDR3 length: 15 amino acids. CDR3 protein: CASSYSITPRDGYTF. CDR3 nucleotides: TGTGCCAGCAGTTACTCGATAACCCCGAGGGACGGCTACACCTTC.

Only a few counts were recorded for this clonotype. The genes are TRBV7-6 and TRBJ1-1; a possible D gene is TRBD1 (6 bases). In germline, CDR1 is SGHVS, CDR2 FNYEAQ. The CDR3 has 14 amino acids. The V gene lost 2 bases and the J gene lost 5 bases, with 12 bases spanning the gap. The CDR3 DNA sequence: TGTGCCAGCAGCTTAACTCAAACAGGGACTGAAGCTTTCTTT. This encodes CASSLTQTGTEAFF.

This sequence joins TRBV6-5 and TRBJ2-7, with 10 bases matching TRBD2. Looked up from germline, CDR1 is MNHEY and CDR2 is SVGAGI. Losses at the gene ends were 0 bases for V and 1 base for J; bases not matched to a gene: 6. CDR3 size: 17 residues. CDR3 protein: CASSYSRTSGISYEQYF. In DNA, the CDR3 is TGTGCCAGCAGTTACTCACGGACTAGCGGTATTTCCTACGAGCAGTACTTC.

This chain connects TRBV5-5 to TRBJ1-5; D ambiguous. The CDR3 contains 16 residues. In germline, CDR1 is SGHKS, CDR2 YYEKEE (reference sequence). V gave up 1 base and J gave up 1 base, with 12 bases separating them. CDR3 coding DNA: TGTGCCAGCAGCTTGTTGAACTCCGGGAGCAATCAGCCCCAGCATTTT. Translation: CASSLLNSGSNQPQHF.

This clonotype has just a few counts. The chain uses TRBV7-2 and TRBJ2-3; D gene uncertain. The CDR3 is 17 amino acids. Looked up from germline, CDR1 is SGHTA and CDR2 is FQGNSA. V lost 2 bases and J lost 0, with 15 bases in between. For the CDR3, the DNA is TGTGCCAGCAGCTTAAACGGTTATAAAACCAGCACAGATACGCAGTATTTT. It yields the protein CASSLNGYKTSTDTQYF.

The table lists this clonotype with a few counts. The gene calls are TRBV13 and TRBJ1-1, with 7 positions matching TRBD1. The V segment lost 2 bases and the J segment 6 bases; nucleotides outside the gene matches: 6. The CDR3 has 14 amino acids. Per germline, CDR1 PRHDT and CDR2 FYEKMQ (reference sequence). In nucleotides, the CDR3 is TGTGCCAGCAGCTTAAGGGGACAGAGGCCTGAAGCTTTCTTT. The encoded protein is CASSLRGQRPEAFF.

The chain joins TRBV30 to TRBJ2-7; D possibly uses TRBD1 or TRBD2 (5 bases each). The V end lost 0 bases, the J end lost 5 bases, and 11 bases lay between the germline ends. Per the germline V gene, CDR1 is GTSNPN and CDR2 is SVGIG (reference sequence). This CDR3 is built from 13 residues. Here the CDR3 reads CAWSVGAGDEQYF. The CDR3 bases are TGTGCCTGGAGTGTAGGGGCCGGGGACGAGCAGTACTTC.

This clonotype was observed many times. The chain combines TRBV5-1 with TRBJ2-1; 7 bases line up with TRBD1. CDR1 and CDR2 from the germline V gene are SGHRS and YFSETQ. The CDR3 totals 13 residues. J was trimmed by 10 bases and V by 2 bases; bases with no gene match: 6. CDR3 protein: CASSFDRAWEQFF. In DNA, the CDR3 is TGCGCCAGCAGCTTCGACAGGGCCTGGGAGCAGTTCTTC.

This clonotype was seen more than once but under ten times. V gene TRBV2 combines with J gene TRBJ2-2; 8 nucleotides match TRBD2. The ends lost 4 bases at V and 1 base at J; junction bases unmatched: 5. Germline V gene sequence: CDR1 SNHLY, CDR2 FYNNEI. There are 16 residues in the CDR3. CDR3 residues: CASSVRREVNTGELFF. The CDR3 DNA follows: TGTGCCAGCAGTGTCCGGCGGGAGGTGAACACCGGGGAGCTGTTTTTT.

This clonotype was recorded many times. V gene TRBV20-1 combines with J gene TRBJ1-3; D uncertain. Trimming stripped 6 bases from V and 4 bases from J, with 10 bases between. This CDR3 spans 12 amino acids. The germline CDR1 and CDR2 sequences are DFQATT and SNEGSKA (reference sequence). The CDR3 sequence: CSARSSGNTIYF. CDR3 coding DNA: TGCAGTGCCCGTAGCTCGGGAAACACCATATATTTT.

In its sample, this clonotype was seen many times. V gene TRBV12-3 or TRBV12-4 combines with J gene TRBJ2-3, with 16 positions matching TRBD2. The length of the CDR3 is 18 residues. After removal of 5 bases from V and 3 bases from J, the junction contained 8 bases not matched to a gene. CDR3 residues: CASSPGTSGGARTDTQYF. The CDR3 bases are TGTGCCAGCAGTCCCGGGACTAGCGGGGGGGCTCGAACAGATACGCAGTATTTT.

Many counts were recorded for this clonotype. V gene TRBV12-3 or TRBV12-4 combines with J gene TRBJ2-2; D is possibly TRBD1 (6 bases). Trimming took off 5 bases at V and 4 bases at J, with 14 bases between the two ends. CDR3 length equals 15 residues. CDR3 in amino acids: CASSLPGVGTGELFF. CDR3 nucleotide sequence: TGTGCCAGCAGTCTCCCAGGGGTGGGCACCGGGGAGCTGTTTTTT.

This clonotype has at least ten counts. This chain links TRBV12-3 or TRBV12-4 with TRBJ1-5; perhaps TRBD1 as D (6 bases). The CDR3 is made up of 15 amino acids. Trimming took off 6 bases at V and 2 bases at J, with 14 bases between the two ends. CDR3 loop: CASRLRGSGNQPQHF. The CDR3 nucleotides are TGTGCCAGCAGGCTCAGGGGTTCGGGCAATCAGCCCCAGCATTTT.

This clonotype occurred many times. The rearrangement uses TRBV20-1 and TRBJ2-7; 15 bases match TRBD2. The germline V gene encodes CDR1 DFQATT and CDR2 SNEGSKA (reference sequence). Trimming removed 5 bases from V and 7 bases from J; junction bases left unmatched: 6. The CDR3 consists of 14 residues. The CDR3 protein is CSAGPGLAGGEQYV. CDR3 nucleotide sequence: TGCAGTGCTGGCCCGGGACTAGCGGGAGGTGAGCAGTACGTC.

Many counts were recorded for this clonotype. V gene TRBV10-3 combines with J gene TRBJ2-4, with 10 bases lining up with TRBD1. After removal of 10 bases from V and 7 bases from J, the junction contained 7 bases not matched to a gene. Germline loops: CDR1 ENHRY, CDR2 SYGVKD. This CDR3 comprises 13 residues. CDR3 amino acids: CANSGTGENIQYF. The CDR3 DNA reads TGTGCCAATTCCGGGACAGGGGAGAACATTCAGTACTTC.

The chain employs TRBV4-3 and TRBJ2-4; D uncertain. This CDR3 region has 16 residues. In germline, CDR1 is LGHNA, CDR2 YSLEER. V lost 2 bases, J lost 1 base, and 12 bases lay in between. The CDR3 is CASSQNPNEAKNIQYF. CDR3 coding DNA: TGCGCCAGCAGCCAAAATCCGAATGAGGCCAAAAACATTCAGTACTTC.

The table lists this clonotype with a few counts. CDR3 sequence reads: CASSSPSQRGYNEQFF. The CDR3 bases are TGTGCCAGCAGTTCGCCGTCCCAGCGGGGGTACAATGAGCAGTTCTTC. The rearrangement joins TRBV12-3 or TRBV12-4 to TRBJ2-1; 8 bases align to TRBD2. V shed 4 bases, J shed 4 bases, and the junction held 9 bases outside the gene matches. CDR3 size: 16 residues.